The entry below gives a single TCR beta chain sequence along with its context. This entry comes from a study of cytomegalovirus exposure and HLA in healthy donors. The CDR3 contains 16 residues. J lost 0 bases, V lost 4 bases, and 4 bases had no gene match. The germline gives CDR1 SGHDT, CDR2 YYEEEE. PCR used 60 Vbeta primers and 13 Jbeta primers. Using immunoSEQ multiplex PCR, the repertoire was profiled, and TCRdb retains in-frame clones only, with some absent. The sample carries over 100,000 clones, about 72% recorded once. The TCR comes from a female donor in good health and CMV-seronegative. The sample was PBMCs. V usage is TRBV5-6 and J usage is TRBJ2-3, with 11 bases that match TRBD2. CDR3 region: CASSPGLAASTDTQYF. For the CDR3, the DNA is TGTGCCAGCAGCCCGGGACTAGCGGCTAGCACAGATACGCAGTATTTT.